These T cell receptor beta chains were read from a single sample in a study of cytomegalovirus exposure and HLA in healthy donors. TCRdb's table, derived via immunoSEQ multiplex PCR, lists solely in-frame clones and lacks some. The sample has about 160,000 clones; roughly 79% are singletons. Source material: PBMCs. The receptor source for this set is a woman aged 45-59 years in good health and CMV-seropositive. CDR3s include the opening cysteine and the closing phenylalanine or tryptophan. Fields, in order: V gene, J gene, D gene, clone size, CDR3 protein, CDR3 DNA. The D gene is left open where the match is weak. The size of a clone is reported for some rows only, either as once, few or many, or as a class for expanded clones.

TRBV28,TRBJ1-5,TRBD1,few,CASSTSTGDQPQHF,TGTGCCAGCAGTACTAGCACAGGGGATCAGCCCCAGCATTTT
TRBV19,TRBJ1-5,-,-,CASSLPVRGNQPQHF,TGTGCCAGTAGTTTGCCGGTGCGAGGCAATCAGCCCCAGCATTTT
TRBV27,TRBJ2-1,TRBD1,-,CATWSGQGYNEQFF,TGTGCCACGTGGTCCGGACAGGGGTACAATGAGCAGTTCTTC
TRBV5-5,TRBJ2-7,-,-,CASSFTAGVPYEQYF,TGTGCCAGCAGCTTCACGGCAGGGGTACCTTACGAGCAGTACTTC
TRBV19,TRBJ2-1,TRBD1,-,CATRDRGYNEQFF,TGTGCCACACGGGACAGGGGTTACAATGAGCAGTTCTTC
TRBV7-2,TRBJ2-7,TRBD2,-,CASSLRLAGGREQYF,TGTGCCAGCAGCTTAAGGCTAGCGGGGGGAAGGGAGCAGTACTTC
TRBV30,TRBJ2-5,-,-,CAWREGSGTGVQETQYF,TGTGCCTGGAGGGAGGGGAGCGGGACAGGAGTTCAAGAGACCCAGTACTTC
TRBV6-5,TRBJ1-2,-,-,CASSMSRNYGYTF,TGTGCCAGCAGCATGAGCCGCAACTATGGCTACACCTTC
TRBV5-4,TRBJ2-5,-,-,CASSTGQWGETQYF,TGTGCCAGCAGCACTGGACAGTGGGGGGAGACCCAGTACTTC
TRBV30,TRBJ2-7,TRBD1,-,CAWANRDRGRVKPYEQYF,TGTGCCTGGGCTAACCGGGACAGGGGACGGGTGAAACCCTACGAGCAGTACTTC
TRBV14,TRBJ1-4,-,once,CASSQDLEGDGEKLFF,TGTGCCAGCAGCCAAGATCTGGAAGGGGATGGTGAAAAACTGTTTTTT
TRBV7-9,TRBJ2-7,-,-,CASSLVVSSVVEQYF,TGTGCCAGCAGCTTAGTGGTTTCTAGCGTCGTCGAGCAGTACTTC
TRBV10-1,TRBJ2-4,-,-,CASSESQRGGIQYF,TGCGCCAGCAGTGAGTCGCAAAGGGGGGGCATTCAGTACTTC
TRBV6-1,TRBJ1-1,-,-,CASSAQGMNAEAFF,TGTGCCAGCAGTGCCCAGGGCATGAACGCTGAAGCTTTCTTT
TRBV28,TRBJ1-2,TRBD1,-,CASSFLDRGTYGYTF,TGTGCCAGCAGTTTCTTGGACAGGGGTACTTATGGCTACACCTTC
TRBV5-1,TRBJ1-1,TRBD1,-,CASSLWPGGYEAFF,TGCGCCAGCAGCTTGTGGCCAGGGGGATATGAAGCTTTCTTT
TRBV7-2,TRBJ1-2,-,-,CASSSTMNGYTF,TGTGCCAGCAGCTCGACAATGAATGGCTACACCTTC
TRBV9,TRBJ1-1,TRBD1,-,CASSVGTGSLPEAFF,TGTGCCAGCAGCGTCGGGACAGGCAGCCTCCCTGAAGCTTTCTTT
TRBV2,TRBJ2-5,-,-,CASRRRDTGLLFQETQYF,TGTGCCAGCAGACGCCGGGACACGGGGCTATTATTTCAAGAGACCCAGTACTTC
TRBV7-9,TRBJ1-6,-,-,CASSSYSALHF,TGTGCCAGCAGCTCCTACAGTGCCCTCCACTTT
TRBV15,TRBJ1-2,TRBD1,-,CATSRGQGYGYTF,TGTGCCACCAGCAGGGGACAGGGTTATGGCTACACCTTC
TRBV6-1,TRBJ2-1,TRBD2,once,CASNWGLAGAGEQFF,TGTGCCAGCAACTGGGGACTAGCGGGAGCGGGTGAGCAGTTCTTC
TRBV5-1,TRBJ2-3,-,-,CASSLRTGTDTQYF,TGCGCCAGCAGCCTTCGGACAGGCACAGATACGCAGTATTTT
TRBV7-6,TRBJ2-5,-,-,CASSSGNGGETQYF,TGTGCCAGCAGCTCGGGAAACGGTGGCGAGACCCAGTACTTC
TRBV5-6,TRBJ2-7,-,-,CASSFKDYSGEQYF,TGTGCCAGCAGCTTTAAAGATTACTCGGGGGAGCAGTACTTC
TRBV11-2,TRBJ2-7,-,-,CASSLVAGLYYEQYF,TGTGCCAGCAGCTTAGTGGCAGGCCTCTACTACGAGCAGTACTTC
TRBV30,TRBJ2-5,-,once,CAWSALTGTQYF,TGTGCCTGGAGCGCCCTCACCGGGACCCAGTACTTC
TRBV29-1,TRBJ2-4,TRBD1,once,CSVTRDSKNIQYF,TGCAGCGTTACTCGGGACAGCAAAAACATTCAGTACTTC
TRBV7-9,TRBJ1-3,-,-,CASSISSAGNTIYF,TGTGCCAGCAGTATAAGTTCGGCTGGAAACACCATATATTTT
TRBV7-2,TRBJ1-2,TRBD1,once,CASSGAGTADGYTF,TGTGCCAGCAGCGGAGCCGGGACAGCGGATGGCTACACCTTC
TRBV30,TRBJ2-7,TRBD1,-,CAWSVGTALYEQYF,TGTGCCTGGAGTGTCGGGACAGCCCTCTACGAGCAGTACTTC
TRBV20-1,TRBJ1-2,TRBD1,-,CSANHRGGYTF,TGCAGTGCAAACCACAGGGGTGGCTACACCTTC
TRBV7-2,TRBJ1-3,TRBD1,-,CASSPSGGSGNTIYF,TGTGCCAGCAGCCCTTCAGGGGGCTCTGGAAACACCATATATTTT
TRBV2,TRBJ2-3,-,-,CASSEALKGRLDTQYF,TGTGCCAGCAGTGAAGCGCTGAAGGGGCGCTTGGATACGCAGTATTTT
TRBV6-5,TRBJ2-5,-,-,CASSRGQLETQYF,TGTGCCAGCAGCCGTGGACAATTAGAGACCCAGTACTTC
TRBV7-9,TRBJ2-7,-,once,CASSPPARDYEQYF,TGTGCCAGCAGCCCCCCGGCCAGGGATTACGAGCAGTACTTC
TRBV6-5,TRBJ1-2,TRBD1,-,CASSYSPGQGVRYTF,TGTGCCAGCAGTTACTCTCCGGGACAGGGTGTCCGCTACACCTTC
TRBV4-1,TRBJ1-5,TRBD1,-,CASSQSDRGGQPQHF,TGCGCCAGCAGCCAATCCGACAGGGGAGGACAGCCCCAGCATTTT
TRBV28,TRBJ2-3,-,-,CASSLGKAGTDTQYF,TGTGCCAGCAGCCTAGGGAAGGCGGGAACAGATACGCAGTATTTT
TRBV11-2,TRBJ1-2,-,-,CASSLGGLIPVSDGYTF,TGTGCCAGCAGCTTAGGGGGACTGATCCCCGTATCGGACGGCTACACCTTC
TRBV19,TRBJ2-2,-,-,CASSKADNTGELFF,TGTGCCAGTAGTAAAGCGGATAACACCGGGGAGCTGTTTTTT
TRBV18,TRBJ1-2,-,-,CASSPPSTRGGYTF,TGTGCCAGCTCACCACCGTCCACTCGGGGTGGCTACACCTTC
TRBV2,TRBJ1-1,-,-,CATASGGTEAFF,TGTGCCACCGCTTCGGGGGGGACTGAAGCTTTCTTT
TRBV11-2,TRBJ2-7,TRBD1,-,CASSPIRGTDAYEQYF,TGTGCCAGCAGCCCGATCAGGGGGACAGATGCTTACGAGCAGTACTTC
TRBV29-1,TRBJ2-1,-,-,CSVDSMAEQFF,TGCAGCGTTGATTCGATGGCCGAGCAGTTCTTC
TRBV18,TRBJ1-1,-,-,CASSPGQPNTEAFF,TGTGCCAGCTCACCCGGACAACCGAACACTGAAGCTTTCTTT
TRBV18,TRBJ1-2,TRBD1,once,CASSSGQGRDYGYTF,TGTGCCAGCTCATCCGGACAGGGTCGGGACTATGGCTACACCTTC
TRBV28,TRBJ1-2,TRBD1,-,CATPDREGYGYTF,TGTGCCACCCCGGACAGGGAAGGATATGGCTACACCTTC
TRBV5-6,TRBJ1-2,-,-,CASSLGGGDGYGYTF,TGTGCCAGCAGCTTGGGAGGGGGAGACGGCTATGGCTACACCTTC